Below, one T cell receptor (beta chain) is given with its context. This sample is drawn from a study of T cell changes during pregnancy in multiple sclerosis. CDR3 size: 15 residues. Deletions cut 4 bases from V and 2 bases from J, with 11 bases between. Per the germline V gene, CDR1 is SEHNR and CDR2 is FQNEAQ (reference sequence). The table came from immunoSEQ multiplex PCR; TCRdb's copy has only in-frame clones and leaves some out. The table lists roughly 17,000 clones, more than 70% of them singletons. The TCR comes from a female donor with multiple sclerosis, enrolled in a pregnancy study. The chain employs TRBV7-9 and TRBJ1-4; D call uncertain. The sample in question was CD8+ T cells from peripheral blood mononuclear cells, obtained after pregnancy. The CDR3 sequence: CASSSATGTNEKLFF. The CDR3 DNA is TGTGCCAGCAGCTCCGCGACGGGTACTAATGAAAAACTGTTTTTT.